The TCR beta chain under discussion was sequenced for a study of shared clonotypes between healthy human individuals. Generated by immunoSEQ multiplex PCR, the TCRdb table keeps only in-frame clones and is missing some. Here the sample spans more than 2,000,000 clones, over 85% being singletons. The sample comprised naive CD4+ T cells from PBMCs. Subset defined: CD45RA+ positively selected. The receptor was derived from a man aged 18 to 29 in good health. Some clones in this sample may be carry-over from other donors' samples.

CDR3 in DNA: TGTGCCAGCAGTGAAGTCCCCAGTTACAATGAGCAGTTCTTC. This encodes CASSEVPSYNEQFF. The V call is TRBV2, the J call TRBJ2-1; no firm D call. Per germline, CDR1 SNHLY and CDR2 FYNNEI. Trimming removed 1 base from V and 4 bases from J, with 8 bases in between. The CDR3 sequence is 14 residues long.